The table lists the clone carrying this TCR beta chain with a few counts. The PCR ran on 60 Vbeta and 13 Jbeta primers. Clones were read by immunoSEQ multiplex PCR, and TCRdb kept only the in-frame ones, dropping some. The data show about 100,000 clones, with roughly a tenth seen just once and less than 6% held by the top ten. The data originate from a study of cytomegalovirus exposure and HLA in healthy donors. Trimming stripped 1 base from V and 6 bases from J, with 7 bases between. Germline lookup yields CDR1 LNHNV and CDR2 YYDKDF (reference sequence). This CDR3 region has 13 residues. V usage is TRBV15 and J usage is TRBJ1-5; D is undetermined. The sequencing input was PBMCs. The receptor's source is a man aged 40-50 years in good health and CMV-seropositive. The CDR3 bases are TGTGCCACCAGCAGAGCCCCGGTTCAGCCCCAGCATTTT. Protein: CATSRAPVQPQHF.